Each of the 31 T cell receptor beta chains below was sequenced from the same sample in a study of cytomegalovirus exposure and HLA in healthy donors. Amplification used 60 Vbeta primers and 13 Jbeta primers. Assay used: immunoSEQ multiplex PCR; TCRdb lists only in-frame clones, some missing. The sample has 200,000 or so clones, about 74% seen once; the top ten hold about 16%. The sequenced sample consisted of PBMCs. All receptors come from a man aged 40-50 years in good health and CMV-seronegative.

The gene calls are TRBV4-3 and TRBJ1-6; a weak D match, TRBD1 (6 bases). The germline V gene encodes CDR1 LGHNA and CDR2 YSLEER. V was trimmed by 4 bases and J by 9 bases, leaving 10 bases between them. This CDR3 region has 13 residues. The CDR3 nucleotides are TGCGCCAGCAGCCCCTCCAGGGGTTCACCCCTCCACTTT. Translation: CASSPSRGSPLHF.

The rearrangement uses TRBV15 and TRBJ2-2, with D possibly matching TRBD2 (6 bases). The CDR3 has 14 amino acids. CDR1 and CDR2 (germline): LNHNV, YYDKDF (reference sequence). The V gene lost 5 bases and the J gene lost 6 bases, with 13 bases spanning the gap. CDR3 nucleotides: TGTGCCACCAGCCCTCGACGGGGGTCCGGGGAGCTGTTTTTT. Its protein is CATSPRRGSGELFF.

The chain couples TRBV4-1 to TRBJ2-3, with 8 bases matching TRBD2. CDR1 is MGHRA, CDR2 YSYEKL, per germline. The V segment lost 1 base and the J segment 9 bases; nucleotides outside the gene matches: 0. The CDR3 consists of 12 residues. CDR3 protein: CASSQAGGTQYF. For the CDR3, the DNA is TGCGCCAGCAGCCAAGCGGGAGGGACGCAGTATTTT.

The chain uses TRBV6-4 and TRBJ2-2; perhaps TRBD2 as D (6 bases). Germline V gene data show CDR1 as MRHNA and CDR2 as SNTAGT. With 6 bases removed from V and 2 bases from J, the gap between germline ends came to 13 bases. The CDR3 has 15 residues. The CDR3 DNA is TGTGCCAGCAGGGCGGGACTTGCTAACACCGGGGAGCTGTTTTTT. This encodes CASRAGLANTGELFF.

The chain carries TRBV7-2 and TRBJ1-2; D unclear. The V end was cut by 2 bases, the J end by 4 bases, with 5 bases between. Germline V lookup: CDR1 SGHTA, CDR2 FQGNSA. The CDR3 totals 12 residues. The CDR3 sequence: CASSLSRYGYTF. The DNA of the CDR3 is TGTGCCAGCAGCTTATCGCGCTATGGCTACACCTTC.

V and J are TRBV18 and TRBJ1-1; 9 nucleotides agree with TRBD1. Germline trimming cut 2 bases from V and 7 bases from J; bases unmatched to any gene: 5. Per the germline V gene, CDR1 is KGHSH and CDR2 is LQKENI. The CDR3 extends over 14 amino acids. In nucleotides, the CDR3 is TGTGCCAGCTCACCAGGGACAGGGACAAATGAAGCTTTCTTT. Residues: CASSPGTGTNEAFF.

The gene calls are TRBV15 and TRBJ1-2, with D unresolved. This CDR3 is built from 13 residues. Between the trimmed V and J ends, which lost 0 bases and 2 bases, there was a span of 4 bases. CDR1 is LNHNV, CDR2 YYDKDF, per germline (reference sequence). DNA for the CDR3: TGTGCCACCAGCAGAGATAAAAACTATGGCTACACCTTC. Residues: CATSRDKNYGYTF.

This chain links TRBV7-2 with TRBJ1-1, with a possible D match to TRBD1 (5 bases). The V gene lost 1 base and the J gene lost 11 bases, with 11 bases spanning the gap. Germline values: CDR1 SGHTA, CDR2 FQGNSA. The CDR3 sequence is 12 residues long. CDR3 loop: CASSLGQGQAFF. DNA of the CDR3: TGTGCCAGCAGCTTAGGGCAGGGCCAGGCTTTCTTT.

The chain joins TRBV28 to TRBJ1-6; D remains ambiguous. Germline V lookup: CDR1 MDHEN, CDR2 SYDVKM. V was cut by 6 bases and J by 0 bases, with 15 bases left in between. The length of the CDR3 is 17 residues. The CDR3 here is CASRSLPPSSYNSPLHF. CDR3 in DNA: TGTGCCAGCAGGAGCCTACCTCCGAGCTCCTATAATTCACCCCTCCACTTT. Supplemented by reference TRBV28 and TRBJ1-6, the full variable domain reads DVKVTQSSRYLVKRTGEKVFLECVQDMDHENMFWYRQDPGLGLRLIYFSYDVKMKEKGDIPEGYSVSREKKERFSLILESASTNQTSMYLCASRSLPPSSYNSPLHFGNGTRLTVT.

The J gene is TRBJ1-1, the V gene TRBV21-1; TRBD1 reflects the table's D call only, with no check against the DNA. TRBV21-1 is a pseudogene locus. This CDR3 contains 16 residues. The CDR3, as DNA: TGTGCCAGCAGCAAAAGCAACAGCCTGGCCAGGACTGAAGCTTTCTTT. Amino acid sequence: CASSKSNSLARTEAFF.

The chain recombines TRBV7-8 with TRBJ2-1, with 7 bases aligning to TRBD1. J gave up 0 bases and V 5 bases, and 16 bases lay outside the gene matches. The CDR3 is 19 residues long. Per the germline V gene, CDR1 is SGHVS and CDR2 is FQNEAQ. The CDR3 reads CASSPGGNAGRHSYNEQFF. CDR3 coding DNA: TGTGCCAGCAGCCCAGGGGGTAACGCTGGCCGCCACTCCTACAATGAGCAGTTCTTC.

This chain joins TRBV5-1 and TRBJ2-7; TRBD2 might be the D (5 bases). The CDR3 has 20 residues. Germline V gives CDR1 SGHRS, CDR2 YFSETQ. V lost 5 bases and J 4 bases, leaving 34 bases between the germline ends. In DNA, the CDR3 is TGCGCCAGCAGACCTCTCCCGGGGTTCACCTCGAACACTCCAACATACGAGCAGTACTTC. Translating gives CASRPLPGFTSNTPTYEQYF.

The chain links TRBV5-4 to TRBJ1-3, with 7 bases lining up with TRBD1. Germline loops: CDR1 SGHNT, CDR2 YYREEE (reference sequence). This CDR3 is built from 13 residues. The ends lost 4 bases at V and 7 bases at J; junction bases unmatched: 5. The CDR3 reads CASSAQGVNTIYF. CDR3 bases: TGTGCCAGCAGCGCGCAGGGGGTGAACACCATATATTTT.

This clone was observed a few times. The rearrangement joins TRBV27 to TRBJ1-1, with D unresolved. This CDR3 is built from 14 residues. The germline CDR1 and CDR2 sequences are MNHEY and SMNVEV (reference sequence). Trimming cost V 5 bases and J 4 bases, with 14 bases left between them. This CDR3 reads CASSLSPLSTEAFF. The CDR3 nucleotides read TGTGCCAGCAGTCTCTCCCCGTTGAGCACTGAAGCTTTCTTT.

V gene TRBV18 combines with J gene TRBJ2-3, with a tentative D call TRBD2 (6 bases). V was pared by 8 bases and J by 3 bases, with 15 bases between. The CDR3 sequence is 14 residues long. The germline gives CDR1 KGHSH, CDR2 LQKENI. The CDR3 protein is CASTIADVTDTQYF. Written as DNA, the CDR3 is TGTGCCAGCACGATAGCGGACGTTACAGATACGCAGTATTTT. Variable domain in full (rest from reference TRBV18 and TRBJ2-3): NAGVMQNPRHLVRRRGQEARLRCSPMKGHSHVYWYRQLPEEGLKFMVYLQKENIIDESGMPKERFSAEFPKEGPSILRIQQVVRGDSAAYFCASTIADVTDTQYFGPGTRLTVL.

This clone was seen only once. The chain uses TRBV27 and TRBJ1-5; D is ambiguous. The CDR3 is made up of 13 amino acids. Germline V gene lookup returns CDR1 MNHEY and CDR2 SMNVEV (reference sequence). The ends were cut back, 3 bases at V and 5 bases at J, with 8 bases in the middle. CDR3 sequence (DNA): TGTGCCAGCAGTTTCCGAGGCGATCAGCCCCAGCATTTT. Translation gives CASSFRGDQPQHF.

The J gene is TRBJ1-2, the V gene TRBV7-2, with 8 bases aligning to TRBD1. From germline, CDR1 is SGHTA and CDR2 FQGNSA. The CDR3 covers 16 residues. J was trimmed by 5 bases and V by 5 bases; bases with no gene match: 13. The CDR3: CASSPRPTGGGYGYTF. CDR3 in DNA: TGTGCCAGCAGCCCCCGCCCTACAGGGGGTGGGTATGGCTACACCTTC.

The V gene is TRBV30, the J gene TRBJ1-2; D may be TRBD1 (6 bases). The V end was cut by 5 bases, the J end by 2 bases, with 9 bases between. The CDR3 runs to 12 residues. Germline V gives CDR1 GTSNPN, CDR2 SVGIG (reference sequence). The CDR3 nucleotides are TGTGCCTGGTCCACAGGGAACTATGGCTACACCTTC. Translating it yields CAWSTGNYGYTF. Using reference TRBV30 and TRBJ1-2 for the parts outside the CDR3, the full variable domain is SQTIHQWPATLVQPVGSPLSLECTVEGTSNPNLYWYRQAAGRGLQLLFYSVGIGQISSEVPQNLSASRPQDRQFILSSKKLLLSDSGFYLCAWSTGNYGYTFGSGTRLTVV.

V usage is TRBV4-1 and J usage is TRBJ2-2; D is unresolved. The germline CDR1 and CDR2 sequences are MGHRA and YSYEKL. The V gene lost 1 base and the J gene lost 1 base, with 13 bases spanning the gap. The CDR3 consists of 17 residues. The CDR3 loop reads CASSQVDMGLNTGELFF. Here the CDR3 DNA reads TGCGCCAGCAGCCAAGTGGATATGGGCTTGAACACCGGGGAGCTGTTTTTT.

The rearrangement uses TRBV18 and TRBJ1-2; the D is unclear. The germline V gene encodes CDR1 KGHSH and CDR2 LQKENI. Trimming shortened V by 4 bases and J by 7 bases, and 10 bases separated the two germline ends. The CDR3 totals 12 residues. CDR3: CASSQTGGGYTF. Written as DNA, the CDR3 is TGTGCCAGCTCACAGACCGGAGGTGGCTACACCTTC.

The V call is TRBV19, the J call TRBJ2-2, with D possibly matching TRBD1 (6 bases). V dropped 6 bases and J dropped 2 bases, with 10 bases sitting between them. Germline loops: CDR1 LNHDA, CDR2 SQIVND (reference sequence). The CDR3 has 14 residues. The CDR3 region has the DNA TGTGCCAGTAGGGCGGACAGAAACACCGGGGAGCTGTTTTTT. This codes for CASRADRNTGELFF.

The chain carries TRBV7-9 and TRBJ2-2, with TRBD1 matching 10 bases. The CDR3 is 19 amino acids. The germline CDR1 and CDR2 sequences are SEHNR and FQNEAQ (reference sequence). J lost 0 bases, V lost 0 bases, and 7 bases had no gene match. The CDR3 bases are TGTGCCAGCAGCTTAGCCCCGGGACAGGGGTATGCGAACACCGGGGAGCTGTTTTTT. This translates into CASSLAPGQGYANTGELFF.

The CDR3 coding sequence is TGTGCCAGCAGCCCTACTGGGACAGCGAGGAGGGAGCAGTACTTC. Translation: CASSPTGTARREQYF. The chain joins TRBV5-6 to TRBJ2-7, with 7 bases fitting TRBD1. Unmatched junction bases numbered 14, after V lost 4 bases and J lost 7 bases. Germline V lookup: CDR1 SGHDT, CDR2 YYEEEE. The CDR3 sequence is 15 residues long.

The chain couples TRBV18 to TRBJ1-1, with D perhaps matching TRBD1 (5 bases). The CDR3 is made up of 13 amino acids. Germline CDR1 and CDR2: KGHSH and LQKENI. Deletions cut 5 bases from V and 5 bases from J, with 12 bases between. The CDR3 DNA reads TGTGCCAGCTCAACGGACCAGGGAACTGAAGCTTTCTTT. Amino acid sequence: CASSTDQGTEAFF.

CDR3 coding DNA: TGTGCCAGCAGCGTCGGAGCCGGACACTACGAGCAGTACTTC. It encodes CASSVGAGHYEQYF. The V and J genes are TRBV9 and TRBJ2-7, with D possibly matching TRBD1 (5 bases). V was clipped by 2 bases and J by 3 bases, with 12 bases between them. CDR1 is SGDLS and CDR2 is YYNGEE in the germline V gene. The CDR3 has 14 residues.

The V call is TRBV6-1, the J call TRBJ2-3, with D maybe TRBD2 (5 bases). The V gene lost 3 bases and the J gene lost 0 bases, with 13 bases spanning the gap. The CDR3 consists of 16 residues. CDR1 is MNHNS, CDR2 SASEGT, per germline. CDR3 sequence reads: CASSEQVDFSTDTQYF. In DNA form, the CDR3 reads TGTGCCAGCAGTGAGCAAGTGGACTTTAGCACAGATACGCAGTATTTT.

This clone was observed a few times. The CDR3 coding sequence is TGTGCCAGCAGTGTCGGTCTTAACAATGAGCAGTTCTTC. Its translation is CASSVGLNNEQFF. The chain has TRBV2 and TRBJ2-1, with unresolved D. CDR1 and CDR2 from the germline V gene are SNHLY and FYNNEI. This CDR3 comprises 13 residues. V lost 4 bases and J lost 5, with 9 bases in between.

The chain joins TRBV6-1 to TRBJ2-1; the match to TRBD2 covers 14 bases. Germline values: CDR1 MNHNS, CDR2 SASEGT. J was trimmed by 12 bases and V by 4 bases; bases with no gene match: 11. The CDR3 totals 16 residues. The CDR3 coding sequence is TGTGCCAGCAGTGTACAGACTAGCGGGGGGGCTTGGGGGCAGTTCTTC. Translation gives CASSVQTSGGAWGQFF.

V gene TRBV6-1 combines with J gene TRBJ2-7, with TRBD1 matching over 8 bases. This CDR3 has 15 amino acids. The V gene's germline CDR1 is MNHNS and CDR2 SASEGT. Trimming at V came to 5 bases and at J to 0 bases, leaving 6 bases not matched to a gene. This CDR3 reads CASSKGQGSSYEQYF. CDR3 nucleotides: TGTGCCAGCAGTAAAGGACAGGGAAGCTCCTACGAGCAGTACTTC.

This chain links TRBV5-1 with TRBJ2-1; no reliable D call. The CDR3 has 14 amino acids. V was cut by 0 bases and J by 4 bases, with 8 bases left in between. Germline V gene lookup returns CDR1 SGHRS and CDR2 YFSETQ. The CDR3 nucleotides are TGCGCCAGCAGCTTGGGTCGCCAGTACAATGAGCAGTTCTTC. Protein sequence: CASSLGRQYNEQFF.

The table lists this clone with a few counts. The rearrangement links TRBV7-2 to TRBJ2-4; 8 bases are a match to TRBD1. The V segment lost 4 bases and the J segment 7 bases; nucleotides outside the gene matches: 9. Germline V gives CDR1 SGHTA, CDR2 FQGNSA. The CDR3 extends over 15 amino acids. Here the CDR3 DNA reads TGTGCCAGCAGCTACCCGGACAGGGCGGTGAACATTCAGTACTTC. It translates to CASSYPDRAVNIQYF.